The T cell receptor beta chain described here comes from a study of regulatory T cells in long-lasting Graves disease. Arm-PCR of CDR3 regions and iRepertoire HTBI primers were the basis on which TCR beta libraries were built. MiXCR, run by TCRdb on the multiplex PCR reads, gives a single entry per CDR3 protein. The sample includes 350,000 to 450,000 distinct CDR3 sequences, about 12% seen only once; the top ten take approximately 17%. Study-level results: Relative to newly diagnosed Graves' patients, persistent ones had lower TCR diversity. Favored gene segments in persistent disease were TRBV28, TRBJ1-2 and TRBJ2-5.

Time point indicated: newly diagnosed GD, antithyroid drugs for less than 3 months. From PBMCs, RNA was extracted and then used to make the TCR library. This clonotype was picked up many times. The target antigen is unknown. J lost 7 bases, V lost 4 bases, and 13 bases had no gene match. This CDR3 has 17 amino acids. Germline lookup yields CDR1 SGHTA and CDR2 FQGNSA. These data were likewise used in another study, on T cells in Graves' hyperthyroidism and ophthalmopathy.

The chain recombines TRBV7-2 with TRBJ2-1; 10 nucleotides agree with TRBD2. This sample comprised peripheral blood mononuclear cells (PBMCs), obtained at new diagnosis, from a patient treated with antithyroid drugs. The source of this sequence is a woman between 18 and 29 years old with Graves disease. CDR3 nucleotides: TGTGCCAGCAGCTCCCACCTCCTAGCGGGAGTACGGAATGAGCAGTTCTTC. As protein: CASSSHLLAGVRNEQFF.